Detailed here is one T cell receptor beta chain. Enrollment of patients from Seattle took place during active infection, with longitudinal follow-up. This record belongs to a study of blood T cell repertoires in COVID-19. Study at large: There were acute and convalescent COVID-19 samples, and they came from the United States, Italy and Spain. Nucleic acid was either cDNA or gDNA, and it came from T cells, B-cell-depleted T cells, or PBMCs.

Methods used by the authors: Reference gene primer amplification in the assay estimated nucleated cell counts. Sequencing was performed with immunoSEQ multiplex PCR; in TCRdb, only in-frame clones are kept and a portion is missing. V and J calls and clone size come straight from that table; D and trimming were deduced from the DNA. The table lists approximately 290,000 clones, roughly four fifths of them singletons. CDR3 length equals 15 residues. Trimming removed 4 bases from V and 3 bases from J, with 16 bases in between. CDR1 is SGHDT and CDR2 is YYEEEE in the germline V gene. Material: peripheral blood. This receptor was identified in a person between 65 and 80 years old with COVID-19, enrolled during active disease. The chain has TRBV5-6 and TRBJ1-2; unclear D gene. The CDR3: CASSLRQNYYYGYTF. The CDR3 region has the DNA TGTGCCAGCAGCCTGAGGCAGAACTACTACTATGGCTACACCTTC.